One sample yielded the 25 T cell receptor beta chains listed below, sequenced in a study of tumor-infiltrating lymphocytes in primary liver carcinoma. Total RNA (around 0.45 ug) served as template for TCR beta cDNA synthesis primed by a constant-region primer. Investigators got TCR beta libraries out of three nested multiplex PCR rounds, done with slightly modified ARM-PCR. The first two PCR rounds, roughly 9 cycles each, used TRBV1-TRBV30 forward primers and a C-beta reverse primer. TCRdb redid the calling of the multiplex PCR reads with MiXCR, one entry per CDR3 protein. This sample has fewer than 200,000 distinct CDR3 sequences, with just under 85% found just once. DNA and RNA were both co-extracted from about 19-30 mg of bulk tissue that had not been sorted. The sequenced sample consisted of tumor tissue from primary liver carcinoma. The receptor set was obtained from a man aged 35 to 55 with primary liver carcinoma and hepatitis B virus infection.

V is TRBV30 and J is TRBJ1-6, with D maybe TRBD1 (6 bases). Germline loops: CDR1 GTSNPN, CDR2 SVGIG (reference sequence). V was trimmed by 5 bases and J by 11 bases, leaving 19 bases between them. The CDR3 is 14 amino acids. The CDR3, as DNA: TGTGCCTGGCAACAGGGCAGTGTGAATACACCCCTCCACTTT. It specifies CAWQQGSVNTPLHF. Using reference TRBV30 and TRBJ1-6 for the parts outside the CDR3, the full variable domain is SQTIHQWPATLVQPVGSPLSLECTVEGTSNPNLYWYRQAAGRGLQLLFYSVGIGQISSEVPQNLSASRPQDRQFILSSKKLLLSDSGFYLCAWQQGSVNTPLHFGNGTRLTVT.

In this sample, this clonotype turned up once. One junction end disagrees with the germline gene, perhaps due to a read error. The chain joins TRBV4-2 to TRBJ1-4; 7 bases map to TRBD1. CDR1 is LGHNA, CDR2 YNFKEQ, per germline. The CDR3 loop spans 16 amino acids. In DNA form, the CDR3 reads TGTGCTAGCAGCCAGGGACAGCCTTGGAATAATGAAAAACTGTTTTTT. Translated, it gives CASSQGQPWNNEKLFF.

With respect to this clonotype: The junction differs from germline at one of its ends, possibly a read error. The chain has TRBV29-1 and TRBJ2-3; D possibly corresponds to TRBD2 (6 bases). This CDR3 contains 15 residues. Germline CDR1 and CDR2: SQVTM and ANQGSEA. The CDR3 is CRVEGGAGITDKQNF. CDR3 nucleotide sequence: TGCAGGGTTGAGGGCGGGGCCGGCATCACAGATAAGCAGAATTTT.

This clonotype was counted ten times or more. The rearrangement links TRBV6-1 to TRBJ1-1; D not resolved. In germline, CDR1 is MNHNS, CDR2 SASEGT. The ends were cut back, 6 bases at V and 0 bases at J, with 14 bases in the middle. The CDR3 runs to 15 residues. The CDR3 is CASREPGRVNTEAFF. The DNA for the CDR3 is TGTGCCAGCAGGGAACCCGGACGGGTGAACACTGAAGCTTTCTTT.

Concerning this clonotype: One junction end does not reproduce the germline sequence, and a read error may be involved. This chain joins TRBV4-2 and TRBJ2-1, with 11 bases matching TRBD2. The CDR3 covers 17 residues. The V gene's germline CDR1 is LGHNA and CDR2 YNFKEQ. The CDR3: CTSSQAGASGRYNEQLF. CDR3 DNA: TGTACCAGCAGCCAAGCAGGGGCTAGCGGGAGGTACAATGAGCAGTTATTC.

Notes on this clonotype: At one end the junction does not follow the germline gene, possibly because of a read error. The chain couples TRBV5-8 to TRBJ2-1; TRBD2 matches at 15 bases. CDR3 size: 19 residues. Germline V lookup: CDR1 SGHTS, CDR2 YDEGEE. The DNA for the CDR3 is TGTGTCAGCAGCTTTCACGGACTAGCGGGAGGGAGCTCCTACAATGACCAGTTCTTC. It yields the protein CVSSFHGLAGGSSYNDQFF.

In regard to this clonotype: The junction does not match germline at one end; this may be a read error. CDR3: CASTHEVPGSGETQYF. The CDR3 nucleotides read TGTGCCAGCACCCATGAGGTTCCAGGGAGCGGAGAGACTCAGTACTTC. V is TRBV12-3 or TRBV12-4 and J is TRBJ2-5; either TRBD1 or TRBD2 may supply D (5 bases each). The CDR3 loop spans 16 amino acids.

This chain joins TRBV4-1 and TRBJ2-1, with D perhaps TRBD1 or TRBD2 (5 bases each). TRBJ2-7 matches the DNA end more closely, so the J call is doubtful. Germline V gene lookup returns CDR1 MGHRA and CDR2 YSYEKL. The CDR3 is 10 residues long. The CDR3 region has the DNA TGCGCCAGTAGCACGGGACAGCAGTACTTC. Translating gives CASSTGQQYF.

V is TRBV7-9 and J is TRBJ2-7, with 13 bases identical to TRBD2. Trimming cost V 1 base and J 3 bases; bases outside gene matches: 6. The germline V gene has CDR1 SEHNR and CDR2 FQNEAQ (reference sequence). This CDR3 comprises 17 residues. This CDR3 is CASSLGSRTSGGYEQYF. As DNA, the CDR3 is TGTGCCAGCAGCTTAGGGTCCAGGACTAGCGGGGGCTACGAGCAGTACTTC.

Comment on this clonotype: The junction shows a germline mismatch at one end, possibly a read error. V is TRBV4-3 and J is TRBJ2-3; maybe TRBD2 (6 bases). From germline, CDR1 is LGHNA and CDR2 YSLEER. The CDR3 loop spans 20 amino acids. The CDR3: CASSQDSGPTGDRSTDTQYF. Written as DNA, the CDR3 is TGCGCCAGCAGCCAAGACAGTGGACCCACGGGAGATCGAAGCACAGATACGCAGTATTTC.

Comment on this clonotype: A junction boundary mismatches the germline segment, possibly from a read error. V and J are TRBV11-2 and TRBJ2-2, with D possibly matching TRBD2 (5 bases). Germline CDR1 is SGHAT and CDR2 is FQNNGV. The CDR3 spans 14 residues. CDR3 region: CASSADSDTGELLF. CDR3 in DNA: TGTGCGAGCAGCGCAGACTCTGACACCGGGGAGCTGTTATTT. Drawing the rest from reference TRBV11-2 and TRBJ2-2, the complete variable domain is EAGVAQSPRYKIIEKRQSVAFWCNPISGHATLYWYQQILGQGPKLLIQFQNNGVVDDSQLPKDRFSAERLKGVDSTLKIQPAKLEDSAVYLCASSADSDTGELLFGEGSRLTVL.

Comments on this clonotype: It is likely a read error, because the conserved phenylalanine at the end of the CDR3 is missing. This sequence joins TRBV4-3 and TRBJ1-5; D might be TRBD1 (5 bases). Trimming took off 3 bases at V and 7 bases at J, with 13 bases between the two ends. Per the germline V gene, CDR1 is LGHNA and CDR2 is YSLEER. CDR3 length: 14 residues. The CDR3 DNA is TGCGCCAGCAGCCAGGAAGAGGGGAGCCAGCCCCAGCATATT. Residues: CASSQEEGSQPQHI.

Points on this clonotype: One junction end does not reproduce the germline sequence, and a read error may be involved. V gene TRBV6-1 combines with J gene TRBJ1-5; D is unresolved. Germline V gene data show CDR1 as MNHNS and CDR2 as SASEGT. The CDR3 loop spans 14 amino acids. CDR3 residues: CASNEGGNHQPQHF. The CDR3 DNA reads TGTGCCAGCAATGAAGGTGGGAATCATCAGCCCCAGCATTTT.

Note on this clonotype: The CDR3 end shows no conserved phenylalanine or tryptophan, and so a read error is likely. V and J are TRBV29-1 and TRBJ2-7, with D perhaps assigned TRBD1 or TRBD2 (5 bases each). From germline, CDR1 is SQVTM and CDR2 ANQGSEA. The CDR3 is made up of 16 amino acids. CDR3 sequence: CSAMTSGTGIPYEQYS. The CDR3 region has the DNA TGCAGCGCCATGACATCTGGGACCGGCATTCCCTACGAACAGTACTCC.

About this clonotype itself: A read error is possible here, since a much larger clone lies one base away. The chain links TRBV5-1 to TRBJ2-3; 8 nucleotides match TRBD1. The trim removed 1 base at V and 4 bases at J, leaving 11 bases unmatched. Germline V gene data show CDR1 as SGHRS and CDR2 as YFSETQ. The CDR3 contains 17 residues. The CDR3 region is CASSLIGDRSPADTQYF. The CDR3 nucleotides read TGCGCCAGCAGCTTGATTGGGGACAGGAGCCCCGCAGATACGCAGTATTTT.

Worth noting for this clonotype: The CDR3 does not end in the conserved phenylalanine or tryptophan, so this is likely a read error. This chain links TRBV29-1 with TRBJ1-1, with D maybe TRBD1 (6 bases). Germline-derived CDR1 and CDR2 are SQVTM and ANQGSEA. The CDR3 length is 12 residues. CDR3 loop: CSVDGGHREAFL. The CDR3 coding sequence is TGCAGTGTTGACGGGGGTCACAGGGAGGCTTTCTTG.

This clonotype has a count of ten or more. The chain joins TRBV10-2 to TRBJ2-7; tentatively, D is TRBD2 (6 bases). Trimming took off 0 bases at V and 6 bases at J, with 12 bases between the two ends. The germline CDR1 and CDR2 sequences are WSHSY and SAAADI. This CDR3 contains 14 residues. The CDR3 loop reads CASSESLWGGEQYF. CDR3 in DNA: TGCGCCAGCAGTGAGTCCCTCTGGGGAGGCGAGCAGTACTTC.

Worth noting for this clonotype: The junction departs from the called germline gene at one end, perhaps through a read error. The V gene is TRBV11-2, the J gene TRBJ2-4; D is ambiguous. The CDR3 loop spans 15 amino acids. In germline, CDR1 is SGHAT, CDR2 FQNNGV. CDR3 nucleotides: TGTTCCAGCACCACCTCGCCGGTAGCCATAAACATTCAGTACTTC. It is translated as CSSTTSPVAINIQYF.

On this clonotype: The germline gene is not matched at one end of the junction; a read error may be the cause. This sequence joins TRBV11-1 and TRBJ2-1; D is perhaps TRBD2 (5 bases). CDR1 is SGHAT and CDR2 is FQDESV in the germline V gene (reference sequence). This CDR3 contains 13 residues. CDR3 DNA: TGTGCCAGCAGCACGGGATGGCCGAATGAGCAATTCTTC. It translates to CASSTGWPNEQFF.

The CDR3 region has the DNA TGTGCCAACGGAACAGGGGCTCTAGGTGTCGAGCAGTACTTC. This sequence encodes CANGTGALGVEQYF. The gene calls are TRBV7-8 and TRBJ2-7, with 7 bases that match TRBD1. The CDR3 runs to 14 residues. CDR1 and CDR2 from the germline V gene are SGHVS and FQNEAQ. V dropped 10 bases and J dropped 6; count of bases not matched to a gene: 15.

This clonotype was found a few times. The germline gene is not matched at one end of the junction; a read error may be the cause. The rearrangement uses TRBV7-8 and TRBJ1-6; weak D call: TRBD1 (5 bases). Germline values: CDR1 SGHVS, CDR2 FQNEAQ. The CDR3 spans 15 residues. The CDR3 reads CTSSLGEGQDSPLHF. The CDR3 nucleotides are TGTACCAGCAGCTTAGGAGAGGGGCAAGATTCACCCCTCCACTTT.

This clonotype has a count of ten or more. J is TRBJ1-2 and V is TRBV28; 9 positions agree with TRBD1. After removal of 8 bases from V and 8 bases from J, the junction contained 9 bases not matched to a gene. CDR3 length: 13 residues. The germline V gene encodes CDR1 MDHEN and CDR2 SYDVKM. The CDR3 bases are TGTGCCAGCGGAGGGACAGGGCGGTGGGGCTACACCTTC. It translates to CASGGTGRWGYTF.

This clonotype showed up just a few times. The chain links TRBV20-1 to TRBJ2-7, with TRBD2 matching 7 bases. The CDR3 is 16 amino acids. The germline CDR1 and CDR2 sequences are DFQATT and SNEGSKA (reference sequence). The V and J ends lost 0 bases and 9 bases, in that order; junction bases with no gene match: 17. CDR3: CSARDWSPSGKIGQYF. CDR3 nucleotides: TGCAGTGCTAGAGATTGGAGTCCTAGCGGCAAAATTGGGCAGTACTTC.

This clonotype occurred once. The chain links TRBV20-1 to TRBJ1-4; TRBD1 might be the D (6 bases). Germline V gene sequence: CDR1 DFQATT, CDR2 SNEGSKA (reference sequence). The CDR3 spans 15 residues. V gave up 5 bases and J gave up 4 bases, with 17 bases separating them. The CDR3 loop reads CSAVGQNLYNEKLFF. The CDR3 DNA is TGCAGTGCTGTCGGACAGAATCTCTATAATGAAAAACTGTTTTTT.

The genes are TRBV28 and TRBJ1-2; maybe TRBD1 (5 bases). Germline CDR1 and CDR2: MDHEN and SYDVKM. There are 13 residues in the CDR3. The CDR3 is CVNSEAQGNGYTF. CDR3 bases: TGTGTCAACAGTGAGGCCCAGGGAAATGGCTACACCTTC.